Each of the 8 T cell receptor beta chains below was sequenced from the same sample in a study of patients and donors after allogeneic stem cell transplantation. TCRdb reprocessed the RT-PCR reads via MiXCR and lists one record per CDR3 protein. The data show tens of thousands of distinct CDR3 sequences, 10% to 15% seen once. Sequenced sample: blood, either unsorted or a sorted T cell fraction (not recorded which). These receptors all come from a human donor who was either an allogeneic HSCT recipient or a stem cell or donor lymphocyte infusion donor (not recorded which). It is not recorded whose cells these are; they may come from a transplant donor.

The chain employs TRBV11-2 and TRBJ2-1, with a weak D call TRBD2 (6 bases). Germline-derived CDR1 and CDR2 are SGHAT and FQNNGV. V lost 4 bases and J lost 9, with 13 bases in between. The CDR3 spans 13 residues. Here the CDR3 DNA reads TGTGCCAGCAGCTCCTACGGGACTCCTGAGCAGTTCTTC. Encoded protein: CASSSYGTPEQFF. Full variable domain (rest looked up from reference TRBV11-2 and TRBJ2-1): EAGVAQSPRYKIIEKRQSVAFWCNPISGHATLYWYQQILGQGPKLLIQFQNNGVVDDSQLPKDRFSAERLKGVDSTLKIQPAKLEDSAVYLCASSSYGTPEQFFGPGTRLTVL.

This clonotype was counted many times. The chain links TRBV3-1 to TRBJ2-7; TRBD1 is a possible D gene (5 bases). CDR3 size: 15 residues. V was trimmed by 3 bases and J by 0 bases, leaving 12 bases between them. Per germline, CDR1 LGHDT and CDR2 YNNKEL (reference sequence). The CDR3 DNA reads TGTGCCAGCAGCCAGGTTGCTCAGGGCTCCTACGAGCAGTACTTC. Protein product: CASSQVAQGSYEQYF.

The V gene is TRBV4-1, the J gene TRBJ2-7; unclear D gene. Trimming cost V 2 bases and J 3 bases, with 8 bases left between them. The CDR3 is 13 residues long. In germline, CDR1 is MGHRA, CDR2 YSYEKL. This chain's CDR3 is CASSQRTGYEQYF. In DNA, the CDR3 is TGCGCCAGCAGCCAACGGACGGGCTACGAGCAGTACTTC.

This clonotype has just a few counts. This chain connects TRBV9 to TRBJ2-1; D is possibly TRBD1 (6 bases). V lost 0 bases, J lost 3 bases, and 10 bases lay in between. The CDR3 is 15 residues long. CDR1 and CDR2 from the germline V gene are SGDLS and YYNGEE. The CDR3 bases are TGTGCCAGCAGCGTAGACGGGACAAACTACAATGAGCAGTTCTTC. This codes for CASSVDGTNYNEQFF.

The gene calls are TRBV20-1 and TRBJ1-1, with D possibly TRBD1 on 5 matching bases. V lost 4 bases to trimming and J lost 9 bases, with 18 bases between them. CDR3 length: 13 amino acids. Germline lookup yields CDR1 DFQATT and CDR2 SNEGSKA (reference sequence). In DNA form, the CDR3 reads TGCAGTGCTACTGGGGGAGGCCCTAATAAAGCTTTCTTT. Its protein product is CSATGGGPNKAFF.

Comments on this clonotype: A much larger clone is a single base away; this may be a read error. J is TRBJ1-1 and V is TRBV13; the match to TRBD1 covers 9 bases. V trimming: 3 bases; J trimming: 6 bases; junction bases outside the gene matches: 11. The CDR3 loop spans 16 amino acids. Germline lookup yields CDR1 PRHDT and CDR2 FYEKMQ (reference sequence). In DNA form, the CDR3 reads TGTGCCAGCAGCTTCAGCCTACAGGGGGCGTATGCTGAAGCTTTCTTT. Its translation is CASSFSLQGAYAEAFF.

This clonotype came up many times. V usage is TRBV12-3 or TRBV12-4 and J usage is TRBJ2-1; D ambiguous. Trimming removed 6 bases at V and 0 bases at J, with 15 bases between. The CDR3 consists of 16 residues. The CDR3, as DNA: TGTGCCAGCAGGTCCCTCAGCGTTCACTCCTACAATGAGCAGTTCTTC. Translation gives CASRSLSVHSYNEQFF.

CDR3 DNA: TGTGCCAGCAGCTTCCCGTGGCACACCAATCAGCCCCAGCATTTT. Translated, it gives CASSFPWHTNQPQHF. The chain is built from TRBV5-8 and TRBJ1-5; D is undetermined. Germline assignment: CDR1 SGHTS and CDR2 YDEGEE. The CDR3 covers 15 residues. V lost 2 bases to trimming and J lost 3 bases, with 12 bases between them.